The 14 T cell receptor beta chains listed next were all sequenced from one sample in a study of cytomegalovirus exposure and HLA in healthy donors. PCR primers comprised 60 Vbeta and 13 Jbeta primers. The repertoire was sequenced with immunoSEQ multiplex PCR; TCRdb's copy has only in-frame clones and lacks some. The data show 150,000 to 200,000 clones, around 75% seen once. The sequenced material came from PBMCs. The receptors derive from a male donor in good health and CMV-seronegative.

This sequence joins TRBV12-5 and TRBJ2-4; D not certain. V lost 2 bases to trimming and J lost 0 bases, with 11 bases between them. The CDR3 spans 16 residues. Germline V gene lookup returns CDR1 LGHNT and CDR2 FRNRAP. CDR3 sequence: CASGLPETGAKNIQYF. The CDR3 nucleotides are TGTGCTAGTGGTTTGCCCGAGACTGGAGCCAAAAACATTCAGTACTTC.

The V call is TRBV7-9, the J call TRBJ1-3; D not resolved. Germline CDR1 is SEHNR and CDR2 is FQNEAQ (reference sequence). V lost 1 base, J lost 4 bases, and 8 bases lay in between. The CDR3 totals 14 residues. CDR3 sequence reads: CASSLVATGNTIYF. In DNA form, the CDR3 reads TGTGCCAGCAGCTTAGTGGCAACCGGAAACACCATATATTTT.

The gene calls are TRBV7-9 and TRBJ2-3; D remains unclear. Germline CDR1 is SEHNR and CDR2 is FQNEAQ (reference sequence). The CDR3 length is 15 residues. Trimming took off 1 base at V and 6 bases at J, with 14 bases between the two ends. The CDR3 nucleotides are TGTGCCAGCAGCTTAGTTAGTCTCGTTTGGGATACGCAGTATTTT. Translated, it gives CASSLVSLVWDTQYF.

This clone has a handful of counts. The chain has TRBV7-3 and TRBJ2-4; possibly TRBD2 for D (6 bases). Trimming stripped 5 bases from V and 9 bases from J, with 17 bases between. The germline CDR1 and CDR2 sequences are SGHTA and FQGTGA. The CDR3 is made up of 14 amino acids. The CDR3: CASSPLQAGGIQYF. The CDR3 coding sequence is TGTGCCAGCAGCCCGCTCCAGGCCGGGGGCATTCAGTACTTC.

This clone has more than one count but fewer than ten. V usage is TRBV27 and J usage is TRBJ1-1; no firm D call. The CDR3 has 13 residues. With 8 bases removed from V and 6 bases from J, the gap between germline ends came to 16 bases. Germline assignment: CDR1 MNHEY and CDR2 SMNVEV (reference sequence). This CDR3 is CASREETRAEAFF. The CDR3 DNA reads TGTGCCAGCCGCGAAGAGACGAGGGCTGAAGCTTTCTTT.

The V gene is TRBV19, the J gene TRBJ1-1, with 7 nucleotides matching TRBD1. The V gene end was trimmed by 7 bases and the J gene end by 3 bases; junction bases not matched to a gene: 11. Germline CDR1 and CDR2: LNHDA and SQIVND (reference sequence). CDR3 length: 15 residues. The CDR3, as DNA: TGTGCCAGTATAAGGGACAGCCGTAGTGACACTGAAGCTTTCTTT. It encodes CASIRDSRSDTEAFF.

This clone was picked up one time. The CDR3 bases are TGTGCCAGCACCCCCGGGACAGGTGGCAATCAGCCCCAGCATTTT. Protein: CASTPGTGGNQPQHF. The V gene is TRBV27, the J gene TRBJ1-5; 8 bases match TRBD1. Per the germline V gene, CDR1 is MNHEY and CDR2 is SMNVEV (reference sequence). V trimming: 7 bases; J trimming: 2 bases; junction bases outside the gene matches: 7. The CDR3 sequence is 15 residues long.

The V call is TRBV19, the J call TRBJ1-4; D possibly corresponds to TRBD1 (5 bases). This CDR3 spans 14 amino acids. V lost 6 bases, J lost 8 bases, and 16 bases lay in between. Germline assignment: CDR1 LNHDA and CDR2 SQIVND (reference sequence). CDR3 sequence reads: CASSPTARGEKLFF. The CDR3 nucleotides are TGTGCCAGTAGCCCGACAGCACGGGGGGAAAAACTGTTTTTT.

The J gene is TRBJ1-1, the V gene TRBV19, with 7 bases lining up with TRBD1. With V trimmed by 5 bases and J by 4 bases, 10 bases remained unmatched. The CDR3 totals 15 residues. The germline V gene has CDR1 LNHDA and CDR2 SQIVND (reference sequence). CDR3 coding DNA: TGTGCCAGTAGTTTCCTTGACAGGGATCGCACTGAAGCTTTCTTT. The encoded protein is CASSFLDRDRTEAFF.

This clone has just a few counts. The chain is built from TRBV25-1 and TRBJ2-3, with TRBD1 as a possible D gene (5 bases). CDR1 MGHDK and CDR2 SYGVNS come from the germline V gene. The CDR3 loop spans 14 amino acids. The ends were cut back, 6 bases at V and 0 bases at J, with 10 bases in the middle. CDR3 loop: CASRGLSSTDTQYF. DNA of the CDR3: TGTGCCAGCAGGGGGCTCTCTAGCACAGATACGCAGTATTTT. Together with reference TRBV25-1 and TRBJ2-3, the CDR3 gives the full variable domain: EADIYQTPRYLVIGTGKKITLECSQTMGHDKMYWYQQDPGMELHLIHYSYGVNSTEKGDLSSESTVSRIRTEHFPLTLESARPSHTSQYLCASRGLSSTDTQYFGPGTRLTVL.

This clone was counted once. The genes are TRBV25-1 and TRBJ2-3; TRBD2 might be the D (5 bases). The germline V gene encodes CDR1 MGHDK and CDR2 SYGVNS. Trimming took 6 bases from V and 4 from J, leaving 11 bases between them. The CDR3 is 13 residues long. The CDR3: CASRIAFADTQYF. The CDR3, as DNA: TGTGCCAGCAGGATAGCGTTCGCAGATACGCAGTATTTT.

As DNA, the CDR3 is TGCGCCAGCAGCCTCTCGGGGGGCAGGGGCCAAGAGACCCAGTACTTC. Its protein is CASSLSGGRGQETQYF. The rearrangement uses TRBV5-1 and TRBJ2-5, with a possible D match to TRBD2 (7 bases). The V and J ends lost 4 bases and 1 base respectively, with 17 bases between them. This CDR3 region has 16 residues. Germline assignment: CDR1 SGHRS and CDR2 YFSETQ.

In this sample, this clone turned up a few times. V gene TRBV30 combines with J gene TRBJ2-3; TRBD1 matches at 7 bases. The V gene's germline CDR1 is GTSNPN and CDR2 SVGIG (reference sequence). The CDR3 runs to 15 residues. V lost 0 bases, J lost 6 bases, and 9 bases stayed unmatched. The CDR3 DNA reads as TGTGCCTGGAGTGTACGGGACAGATACAGGGATACGCAGTATTTT. This translates into CAWSVRDRYRDTQYF.

The chain carries TRBV28 and TRBJ2-1, with TRBD2 matching 7 bases. The CDR3 extends over 14 amino acids. The germline gives CDR1 MDHEN, CDR2 SYDVKM. The ends lost 3 bases at V and 4 bases at J; junction bases unmatched: 3. The CDR3 loop is CASSLIAGYNEQFF. The CDR3 nucleotides read TGTGCCAGCAGTTTGATAGCGGGTTACAATGAGCAGTTCTTC.